This TCR beta chain appears in the sequencing data of a study of T cell repertoires in cytomegalovirus infection. Study summary: Indications of both CMV infection and matching HLA type were provided by public TCR beta signatures. Study-level results: CMV-specific TCR beta clonotypes restricted by HLA-C were the ones dominating the ex vivo response.

TCRdb reprocessed the reads via MiXCR and lists one record per CDR3 protein. Among around 440,000 distinct CDR3 sequences, about 11% were seen once, and the ten largest hold 10%. The CDR3 consists of 15 residues. The V and J ends lost 0 bases and 7 bases, in that order; junction bases with no gene match: 7. The germline V gene has CDR1 DFQATT and CDR2 SNEGSKA (reference sequence). Notes on this clonotype: Its target is not known.

This sequence originates from a human donor in good health (CMV status not recorded). Some clones in this sample may be carry-over from other donors' samples. The sequenced material came from PBMCs. The V call is TRBV20-1, the J call TRBJ2-1, with 9 positions matching TRBD1. The CDR3 DNA is TGCAGTGCTAGAGATCACGGACAGGGGTGGAATGAGCAGTTCTTC. Translation gives CSARDHGQGWNEQFF.